This T cell receptor beta chain was observed in a study of cytomegalovirus exposure and HLA in healthy donors. The CDR3 is made up of 14 amino acids. V trimming: 4 bases; J trimming: 4 bases; junction bases outside the gene matches: 3. Germline-derived CDR1 and CDR2 are MNHGY and SVAAGI. For this clone: What it binds is unknown.

Unrecorded immune exposures were likely, despite nominal health at sampling. In the PCR, 60 Vbeta and 13 Jbeta primers were used. Assay used: immunoSEQ multiplex PCR; TCRdb lists only in-frame clones, some missing. The table lists around 180,000 clones, around four fifths of them singletons. Study outcomes and limitations: Data from an earlier analysis indicated that most TCR beta V segments were productive either about 87% or about 30% of the time. Because they were indistinguishable, some V segments, including TRBV6-2 and TRBV6-3, were excluded. Association of fewer than 20,000 TCR beta sequences with HLA alleles was found at 0.05 false discovery rate in a later analysis.

The clonotype comes from a boy aged 2-9 years in good health and CMV-seronegative. The chain couples TRBV6-9 to TRBJ2-1; 8 bases map to TRBD1. The sequencing input was PBMCs. The CDR3 sequence is CASSWGQEYNEQFF. In DNA form, the CDR3 reads TGTGCCAGCAGTTGGGGACAGGAGTACAATGAGCAGTTCTTC.